These T cell receptor beta chains were read from a single sample in a study of blood T cell repertoires in COVID-19. Here immunoSEQ multiplex PCR was the method, and the copy in TCRdb shows in-frame clones only, minus some. The repertoire includes some 390,000 clones, about 90% of them detected once, and approximately 2.4% sits in the top ten. Sequenced sample: peripheral blood. These receptors originate from a woman aged 55-75 years with COVID-19, enrolled during active disease. Both conserved end residues are part of each CDR3. Fields, in order: J gene, V gene, CDR3 protein.

TRBJ1-3	TRBV6-1	CASIDRVSLLAGNTIYF
TRBJ1-5	TRBV7-8	CASSLRKSQPQHF
TRBJ1-6	TRBV7-9	CASSLAGADNSPLHF
TRBJ2-7	TRBV11-2	CASSLLSSGYEQYF
TRBJ2-1	TRBV3-1/TRBV3-2	CASSRRTARVEFF
TRBJ2-7	TRBV28	CASSLTSGGLSYEQYF
TRBJ1-4	TRBV5-5	CASSLAAGQFNEKLFF
TRBJ2-5	TRBV6-5	CASSYPGTSGLQYF
TRBJ1-2	TRBV7-2	CASSSDRGWNYGYTF
TRBJ2-7	TRBV3-1/TRBV3-2	CASSQDRLREQYF
TRBJ2-1	TRBV3-1/TRBV3-2	CASSQIAGGSYNEQFF
TRBJ1-6	TRBV7-9	CASSLGTGGDSPLHF
TRBJ1-2	TRBV5-6	CASSRDRLSRGYTF
TRBJ1-1	TRBV2	CASKILGQGGTEAFF
TRBJ1-2	TRBV27	CASSQQGARYGYTF
TRBJ2-7	TRBV7-2	CASSPQPEIYEQYF
TRBJ2-7	TRBV5-1	CASSLPPPQGVYEQYF
TRBJ2-1	TRBV5-1	CASSQIGGAYNEQFF
TRBJ2-3	TRBV15	CATSRDGEGVSGQYF
TRBJ2-6	TRBV4-2	CASSQDQGGAGANVLTF
TRBJ1-1	TRBV19	CASSHLGGRLEAFF
TRBJ1-4	TRBV30	CAWSLALGIEKLFF
TRBJ1-1	TRBV27	CASSLWGMNTEAFF
TRBJ2-7	TRBV11-2	CASSIRDSPYEQYF
TRBJ2-3	TRBV6-1	CASSGPRGGALSSTDTQYF
TRBJ1-2	TRBV2	CASRAGPGRDYGYTF
TRBJ2-5	TRBV7-2	CASSLPQTQYF
TRBJ1-4	TRBV10-3	CAISESWGLNNEKLFF
TRBJ2-5	TRBV24-1	CATTGGAQETQYF
TRBJ1-1	TRBV5-4	CASSPNPGATEAFF
TRBJ2-3	TRBV11-2	CASSVTSGGAKGATDTQYF
TRBJ1-1	TRBV11-2	CASRNTAGFLMAAFF
TRBJ1-6	TRBV9	CASSATGYEDSPLHF
TRBJ1-2	TRBV7-9	CASSLATDSYGYTF
TRBJ2-7	TRBV19	CASSSQGLGSYEQYF
TRBJ2-7	TRBV2	CASSQGRGGLYEQYF
TRBJ2-7	TRBV11-2	CASSRSPRDYLYEQYF